This paragraph reports one T cell receptor beta chain. Because the CDR3 is missing its conserved closing phenylalanine or tryptophan, this is likely a read error. This specimen belongs to a study of blood T cells in healthy people across ages. The use of a sample-barcoded 5' primer and a J-beta primer mix characterized a second PCR of roughly 6 to 12 cycles. Carrying 12 random nucleotides, a template-switch adaptor labeled each individual cDNA molecule. MiXCR, run by TCRdb on the 5' RACE reads, gives a single entry per CDR3 protein. The sample lists about 1,400,000 distinct CDR3 sequences, 42% seen once, with 7% to 9% in the top ten. This CDR3 has 10 amino acids. With 4 bases removed from V and 11 bases from J, the gap between germline ends came to 7 bases.

V and J are TRBV12-3 or TRBV12-4 and TRBJ2-3; unclear D gene. This TCR was sampled from a woman between 18 and 29 years old in good health. The sequenced material came from blood. CDR3 DNA sequence: TGTGCCAGCAGTTGGGATGGGCAGTATTCT. Protein product: CASSWDGQYS.